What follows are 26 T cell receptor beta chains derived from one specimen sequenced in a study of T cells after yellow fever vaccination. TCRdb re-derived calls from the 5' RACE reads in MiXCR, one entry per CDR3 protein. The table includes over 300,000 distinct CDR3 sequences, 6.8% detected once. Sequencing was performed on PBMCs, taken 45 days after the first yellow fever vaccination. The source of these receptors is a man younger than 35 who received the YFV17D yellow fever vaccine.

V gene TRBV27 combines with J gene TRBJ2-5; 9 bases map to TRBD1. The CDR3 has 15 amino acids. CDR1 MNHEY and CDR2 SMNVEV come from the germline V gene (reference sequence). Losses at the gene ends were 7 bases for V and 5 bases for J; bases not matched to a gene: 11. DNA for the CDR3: TGTGCCAGCACCCCGGGACAGGGAGTTTCGGAGACCCAGTACTTC. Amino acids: CASTPGQGVSETQYF.

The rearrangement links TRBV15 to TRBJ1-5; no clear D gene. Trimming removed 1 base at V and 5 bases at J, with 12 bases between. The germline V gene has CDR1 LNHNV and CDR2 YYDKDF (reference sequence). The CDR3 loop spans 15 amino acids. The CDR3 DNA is TGTGCCACCAGCAGAGTTAGTGGTTCGTATCAGCCCCAGCATTTT. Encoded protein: CATSRVSGSYQPQHF.

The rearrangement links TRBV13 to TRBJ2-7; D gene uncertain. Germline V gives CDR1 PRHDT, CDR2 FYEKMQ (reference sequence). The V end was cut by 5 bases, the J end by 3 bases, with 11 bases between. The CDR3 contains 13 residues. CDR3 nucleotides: TGTGCCAGCAGCCGTGACACTCTCTACGAGCAGTACTTC. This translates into CASSRDTLYEQYF.

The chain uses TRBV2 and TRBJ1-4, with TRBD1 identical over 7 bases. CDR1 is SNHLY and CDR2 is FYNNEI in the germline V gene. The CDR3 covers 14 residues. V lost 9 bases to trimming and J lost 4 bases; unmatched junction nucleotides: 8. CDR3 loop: CASGRDSYNEKLFF. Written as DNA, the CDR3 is TGTGCCAGTGGACGGGACAGCTATAATGAAAAACTGTTTTTT.

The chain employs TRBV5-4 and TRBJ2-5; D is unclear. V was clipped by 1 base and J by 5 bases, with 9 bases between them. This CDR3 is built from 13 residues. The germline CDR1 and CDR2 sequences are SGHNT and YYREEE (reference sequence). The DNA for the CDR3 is TGTGCCAGCAGCTTGATTGGATGGGAGACCCAGTACTTC. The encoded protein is CASSLIGWETQYF.

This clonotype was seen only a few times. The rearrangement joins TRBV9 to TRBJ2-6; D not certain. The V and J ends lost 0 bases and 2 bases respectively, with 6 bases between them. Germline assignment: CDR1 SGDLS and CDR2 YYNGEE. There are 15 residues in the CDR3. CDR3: CASSVVHTGANVLTF. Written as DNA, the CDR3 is TGTGCCAGCAGCGTAGTCCATACTGGGGCCAACGTCCTGACTTTC.

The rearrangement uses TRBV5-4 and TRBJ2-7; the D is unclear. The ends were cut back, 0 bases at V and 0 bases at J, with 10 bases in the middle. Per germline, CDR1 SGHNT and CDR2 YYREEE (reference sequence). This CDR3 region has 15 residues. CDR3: CASSLGPEISYEQYV. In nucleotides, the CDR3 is TGTGCCAGCAGCTTGGGTCCGGAAATCTCCTACGAGCAGTACGTC.

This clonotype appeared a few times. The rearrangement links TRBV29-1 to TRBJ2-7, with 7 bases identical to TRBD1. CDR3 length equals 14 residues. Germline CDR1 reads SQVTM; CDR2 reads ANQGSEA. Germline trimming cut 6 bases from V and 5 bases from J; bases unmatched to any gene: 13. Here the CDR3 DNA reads TGCAGCGTGGGGCCGAGACAGGGCTACCACGAGCAGTACTTC. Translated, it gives CSVGPRQGYHEQYF.

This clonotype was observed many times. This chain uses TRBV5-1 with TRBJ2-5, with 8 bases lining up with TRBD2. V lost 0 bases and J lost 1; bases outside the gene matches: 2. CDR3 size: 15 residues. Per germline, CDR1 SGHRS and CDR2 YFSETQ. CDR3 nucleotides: TGCGCCAGCAGCTTGGTAGGGACTAGCCAAGAGACCCAGTACTTC. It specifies CASSLVGTSQETQYF.

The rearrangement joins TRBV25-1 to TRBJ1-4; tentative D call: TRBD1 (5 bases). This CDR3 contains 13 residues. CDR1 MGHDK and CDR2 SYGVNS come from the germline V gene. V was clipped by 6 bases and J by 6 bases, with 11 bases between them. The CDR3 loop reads CASSYDSDEKLFF. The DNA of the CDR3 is TGTGCCAGCAGCTACGACAGCGATGAAAAACTGTTTTTT.

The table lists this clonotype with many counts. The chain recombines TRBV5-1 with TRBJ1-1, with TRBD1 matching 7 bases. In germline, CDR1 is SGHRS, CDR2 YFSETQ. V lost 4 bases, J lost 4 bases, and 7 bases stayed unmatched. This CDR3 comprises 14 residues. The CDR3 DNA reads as TGCGCCAGCAGCCAGGGGGTCGGGCCCACTGAAGCTTTCTTT. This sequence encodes CASSQGVGPTEAFF.

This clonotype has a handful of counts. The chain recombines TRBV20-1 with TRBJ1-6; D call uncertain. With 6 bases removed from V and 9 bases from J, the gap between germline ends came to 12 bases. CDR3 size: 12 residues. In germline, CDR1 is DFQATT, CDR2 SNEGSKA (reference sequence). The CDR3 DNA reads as TGCAGTGCGAGAAGTTGGGGTTCACCCCTCCACTTT. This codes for CSARSWGSPLHF.

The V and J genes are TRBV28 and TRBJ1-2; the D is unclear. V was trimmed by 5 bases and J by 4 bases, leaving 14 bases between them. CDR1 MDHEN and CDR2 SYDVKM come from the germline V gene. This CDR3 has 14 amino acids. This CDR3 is CASSPPGASYGYTF. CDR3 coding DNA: TGTGCCAGCAGTCCCCCAGGCGCCAGCTATGGCTACACCTTC.

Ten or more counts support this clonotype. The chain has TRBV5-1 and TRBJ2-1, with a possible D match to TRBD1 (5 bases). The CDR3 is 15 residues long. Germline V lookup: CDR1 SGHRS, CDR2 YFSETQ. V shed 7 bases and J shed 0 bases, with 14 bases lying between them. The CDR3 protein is CASSFGAGSYNEQFF. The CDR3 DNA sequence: TGCGCCAGCTCTTTTGGGGCAGGCTCCTACAATGAGCAGTTCTTC.

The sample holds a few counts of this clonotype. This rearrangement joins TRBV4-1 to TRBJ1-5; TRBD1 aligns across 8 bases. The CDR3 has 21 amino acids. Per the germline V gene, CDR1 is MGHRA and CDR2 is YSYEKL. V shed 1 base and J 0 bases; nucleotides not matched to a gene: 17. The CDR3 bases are TGCGCCAGCAGCCAAGTCGTGAGTAAGACAGGGGAACACTATAGCAATCAGCCCCAGCATTTT. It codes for CASSQVVSKTGEHYSNQPQHF.

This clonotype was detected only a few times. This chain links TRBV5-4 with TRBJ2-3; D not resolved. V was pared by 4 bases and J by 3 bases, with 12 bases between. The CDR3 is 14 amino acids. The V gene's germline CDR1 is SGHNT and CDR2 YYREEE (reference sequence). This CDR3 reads CASSRSSITDTQYF. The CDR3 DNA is TGTGCCAGCAGCCGTAGCTCGATAACAGATACGCAGTATTTT.

The CDR3 spells CSAQGSSYEQYF. In nucleotides, the CDR3 is TGCAGCGCACAGGGGAGCTCCTACGAGCAGTACTTC. This chain links TRBV29-1 with TRBJ2-7, with 7 bases identical to TRBD1. Germline lookup yields CDR1 SQVTM and CDR2 ANQGSEA. This CDR3 comprises 12 residues. With V trimmed by 7 bases and J by 0 bases, 3 bases remained unmatched.

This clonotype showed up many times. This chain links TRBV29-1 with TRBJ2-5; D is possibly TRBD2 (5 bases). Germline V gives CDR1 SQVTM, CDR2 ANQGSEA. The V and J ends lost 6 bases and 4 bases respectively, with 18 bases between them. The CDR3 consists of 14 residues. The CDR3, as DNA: TGCAGCGTCACCGCGACCCTACGGGGAGAGACCCAGTACTTC. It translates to CSVTATLRGETQYF.

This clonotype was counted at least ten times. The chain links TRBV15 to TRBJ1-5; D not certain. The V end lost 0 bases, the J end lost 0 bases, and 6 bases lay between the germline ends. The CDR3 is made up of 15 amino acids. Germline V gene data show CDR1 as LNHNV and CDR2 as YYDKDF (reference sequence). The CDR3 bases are TGTGCCACCAGCAGAGAGGGATTTAGCAATCAGCCCCAGCATTTT. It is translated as CATSREGFSNQPQHF.

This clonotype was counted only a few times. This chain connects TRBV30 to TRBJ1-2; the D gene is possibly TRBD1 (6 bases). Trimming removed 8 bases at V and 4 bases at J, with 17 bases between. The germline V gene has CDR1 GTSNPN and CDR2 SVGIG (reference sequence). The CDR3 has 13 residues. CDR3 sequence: CANGGLVGYGYTF. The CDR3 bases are TGTGCCAACGGGGGCCTCGTCGGCTATGGCTACACCTTC. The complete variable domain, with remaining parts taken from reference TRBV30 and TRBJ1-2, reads SQTIHQWPATLVQPVGSPLSLECTVEGTSNPNLYWYRQAAGRGLQLLFYSVGIGQISSEVPQNLSASRPQDRQFILSSKKLLLSDSGFYLCANGGLVGYGYTFGSGTRLTVV.

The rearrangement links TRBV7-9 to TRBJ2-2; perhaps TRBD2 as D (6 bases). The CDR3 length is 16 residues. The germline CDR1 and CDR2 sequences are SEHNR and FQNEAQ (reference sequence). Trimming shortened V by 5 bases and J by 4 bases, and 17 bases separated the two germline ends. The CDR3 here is CASSPPPGRITGELFF. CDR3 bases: TGTGCCAGCAGCCCCCCCCCAGGGAGGATCACCGGGGAGCTGTTTTTT.

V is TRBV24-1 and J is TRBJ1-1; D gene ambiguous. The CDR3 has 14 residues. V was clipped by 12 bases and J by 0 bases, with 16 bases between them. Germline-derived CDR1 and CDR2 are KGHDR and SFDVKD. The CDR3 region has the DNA TGTGCCTCCACCACAGAAAATATGAACACTGAAGCTTTCTTT. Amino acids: CASTTENMNTEAFF.

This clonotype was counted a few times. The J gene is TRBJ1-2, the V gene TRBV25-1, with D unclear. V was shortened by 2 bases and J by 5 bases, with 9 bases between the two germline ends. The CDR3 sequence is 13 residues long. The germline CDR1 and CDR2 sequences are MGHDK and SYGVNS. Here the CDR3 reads CASSEPGLYGYTF. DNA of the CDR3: TGTGCCAGCAGTGAACCGGGGTTGTATGGCTACACCTTC.

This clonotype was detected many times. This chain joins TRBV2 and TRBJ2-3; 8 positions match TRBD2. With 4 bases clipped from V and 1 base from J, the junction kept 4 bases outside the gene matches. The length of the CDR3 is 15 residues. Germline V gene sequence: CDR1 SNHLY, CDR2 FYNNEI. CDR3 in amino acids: CASSVSGGGTDTQYF. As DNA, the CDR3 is TGTGCCAGCAGTGTGAGCGGGGGCGGCACAGATACGCAGTATTTT.

CDR3 nucleotide sequence: TGTGCCAGCAGTTTAGACCAAGGGACCCGAGGAGGGGATAATGAGCAGTTCTTC. This sequence encodes CASSLDQGTRGGDNEQFF. The chain links TRBV12-3 or TRBV12-4 to TRBJ2-1, with D perhaps matching TRBD2 (6 bases). V dropped 1 base and J dropped 7 bases, with 23 bases sitting between them. The CDR3 has 18 amino acids.

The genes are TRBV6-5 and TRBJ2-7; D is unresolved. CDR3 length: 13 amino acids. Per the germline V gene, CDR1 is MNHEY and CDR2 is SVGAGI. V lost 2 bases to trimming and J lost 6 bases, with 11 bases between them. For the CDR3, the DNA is TGTGCCAGCAGTTACGGCTTACCTTTCGAGCAGTACTTC. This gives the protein CASSYGLPFEQYF.